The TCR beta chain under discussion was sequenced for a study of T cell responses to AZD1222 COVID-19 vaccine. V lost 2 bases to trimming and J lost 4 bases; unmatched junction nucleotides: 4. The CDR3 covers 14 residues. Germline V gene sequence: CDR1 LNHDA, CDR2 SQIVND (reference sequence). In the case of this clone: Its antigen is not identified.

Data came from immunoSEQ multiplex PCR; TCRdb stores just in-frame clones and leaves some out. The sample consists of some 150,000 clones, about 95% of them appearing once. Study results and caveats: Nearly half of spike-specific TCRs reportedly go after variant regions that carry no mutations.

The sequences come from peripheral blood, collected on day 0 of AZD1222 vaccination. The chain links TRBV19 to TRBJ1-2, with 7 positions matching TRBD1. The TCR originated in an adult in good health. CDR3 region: CASSITGDSYGYTF. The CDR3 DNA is TGTGCCAGTAGTATAACAGGGGATTCCTATGGCTACACCTTC.